Following are 8 T cell receptor beta chains from one sample sequenced in a study of blood T cell repertoires in COVID-19. Assay: immunoSEQ multiplex PCR; the TCRdb copy retains only in-frame clones and omits some. Altogether 190,000 or so clones are present, roughly 78% being singletons, with the ten largest covering approximately 3%. Source material: peripheral blood. Receptors were obtained from a woman of 80 years or more with active or convalescent COVID-19.

This chain connects TRBV3-1 (or the pseudogene TRBV3-2) to TRBJ2-3, with D perhaps matching TRBD1 (6 bases). The germline gives CDR1 LGHDT, CDR2 YNNKEL (reference sequence). Trimming took 1 base from V and 5 from J, leaving 10 bases between them. This CDR3 contains 14 residues. The CDR3 DNA reads as TGTGCCAGCAGCCAAGGTATCAGGGGAGATACGCAGTATTTT. This translates into CASSQGIRGDTQYF.

This clone was recorded a few times. The chain links TRBV7-2 to TRBJ2-2; 15 bases line up with TRBD2. CDR3 length: 19 residues. Germline V lookup: CDR1 SGHTA, CDR2 FQGNSA. V shed 3 bases and J 5 bases; nucleotides not matched to a gene: 10. The CDR3 DNA follows: TGTGCCAGCAGCTTTGGTATACCAGGACTAGCGGGGGGGACCGGGGAGCTGTTTTTT. Translated, it gives CASSFGIPGLAGGTGELFF.

The gene calls are TRBV5-5 and TRBJ1-3, with 7 bases aligning to TRBD1. Germline CDR1 and CDR2: SGHKS and YYEKEE (reference sequence). This CDR3 region has 15 residues. After removal of 3 bases from V and 0 bases from J, the junction contained 3 bases not matched to a gene. CDR3 sequence: CASSWDSYSGNTIYF. CDR3 bases: TGTGCCAGCAGCTGGGACAGCTACTCTGGAAACACCATATATTTT.

About this clone itself: The sample carries other DNA sequences with the same CDR3. The J gene is TRBJ2-7, the V gene TRBV28, with D maybe TRBD1 (6 bases). Looked up from germline, CDR1 is MDHEN and CDR2 is SYDVKM. Trimming pared 4 bases from V and 1 base from J, leaving 8 bases between. The CDR3 spans 13 residues. The CDR3 sequence: CASSWQGSYEQYF. The CDR3 DNA reads as TGTGCCAGCAGTTGGCAGGGGTCCTACGAGCAGTACTTC.

This chain links TRBV5-1 with TRBJ1-4; D is perhaps TRBD1 (6 bases). Between the trimmed V and J ends, which lost 4 bases and 7 bases, there was a span of 20 bases. Per the germline V gene, CDR1 is SGHRS and CDR2 is YFSETQ. The CDR3 is 16 amino acids. The CDR3 DNA sequence: TGCGCCAGCAGCCCCTCGATTACAGGGTGGGGTGAAAAACTGTTTTTT. It yields the protein CASSPSITGWGEKLFF.

The table lists this clone with a few counts. The rearrangement joins TRBV27 to TRBJ2-3; D is ambiguous. V lost 0 bases and J lost 6, with 4 bases in between. Germline-derived CDR1 and CDR2 are MNHEY and SMNVEV (reference sequence). The CDR3 is made up of 12 amino acids. CDR3 DNA sequence: TGTGCCAGCAGTTTATCGGGCGATACGCAGTATTTT. This encodes CASSLSGDTQYF.

This clone was observed a few times. The V gene is TRBV10-3, the J gene TRBJ2-6; a weak D match, TRBD1 (6 bases). The germline V gene has CDR1 ENHRY and CDR2 SYGVKD. The V end lost 0 bases, the J end lost 2 bases, and 8 bases lay between the germline ends. The CDR3 totals 16 residues. This CDR3 is CAISESPGAGANVLTF. DNA of the CDR3: TGTGCCATCAGTGAGTCTCCAGGGGCTGGGGCCAACGTCCTGACTTTC.

The V gene is TRBV6-2 or TRBV6-3, the J gene TRBJ1-4; D might be TRBD1 (6 bases). The CDR3 loop spans 15 amino acids. Germline V gives CDR1 MNHEY, CDR2 SVGEGT. V was pared by 5 bases and J by 8 bases, with 18 bases between. The CDR3 is CASSDHQSGGEKLFF. CDR3 in DNA: TGTGCCAGCAGTGACCACCAGAGCGGGGGCGAAAAACTGTTTTTT.